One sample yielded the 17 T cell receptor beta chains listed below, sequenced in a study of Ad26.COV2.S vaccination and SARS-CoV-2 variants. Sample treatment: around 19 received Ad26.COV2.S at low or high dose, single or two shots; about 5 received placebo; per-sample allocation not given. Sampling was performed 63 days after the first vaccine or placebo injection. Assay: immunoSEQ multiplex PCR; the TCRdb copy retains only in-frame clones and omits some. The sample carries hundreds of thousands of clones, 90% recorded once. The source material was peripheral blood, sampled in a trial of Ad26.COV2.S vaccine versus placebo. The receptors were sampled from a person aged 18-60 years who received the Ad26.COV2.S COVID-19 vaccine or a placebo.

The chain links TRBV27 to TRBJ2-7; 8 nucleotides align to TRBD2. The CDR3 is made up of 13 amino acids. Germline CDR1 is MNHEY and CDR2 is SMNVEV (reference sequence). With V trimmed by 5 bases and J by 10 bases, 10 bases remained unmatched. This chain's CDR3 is CASSPTRTSRQYF. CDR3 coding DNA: TGTGCCAGCAGTCCGACCCGGACTAGCCGCCAGTACTTC.

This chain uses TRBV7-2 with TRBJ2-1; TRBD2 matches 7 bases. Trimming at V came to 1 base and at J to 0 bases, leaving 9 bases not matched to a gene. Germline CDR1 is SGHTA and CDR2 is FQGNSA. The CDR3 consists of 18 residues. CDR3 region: CASSLELAGANSYNEQFF. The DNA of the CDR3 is TGTGCCAGCAGCTTAGAGCTGGCGGGAGCGAACTCCTACAATGAGCAGTTCTTC.

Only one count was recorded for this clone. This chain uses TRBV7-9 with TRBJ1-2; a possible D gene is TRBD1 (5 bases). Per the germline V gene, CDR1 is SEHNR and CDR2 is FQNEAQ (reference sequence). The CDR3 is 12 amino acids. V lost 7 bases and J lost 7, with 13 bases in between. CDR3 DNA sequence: TGTGCCAGCATGGGCCAGGGTCGTGGCTACACCTTC. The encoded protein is CASMGQGRGYTF.

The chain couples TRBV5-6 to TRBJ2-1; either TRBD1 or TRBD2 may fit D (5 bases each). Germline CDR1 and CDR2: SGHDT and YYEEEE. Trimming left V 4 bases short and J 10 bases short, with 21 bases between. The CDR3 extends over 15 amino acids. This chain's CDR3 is CASSNQGALQIEQFF. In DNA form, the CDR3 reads TGTGCCAGCAGCAATCAGGGAGCATTGCAAATCGAGCAGTTCTTC.

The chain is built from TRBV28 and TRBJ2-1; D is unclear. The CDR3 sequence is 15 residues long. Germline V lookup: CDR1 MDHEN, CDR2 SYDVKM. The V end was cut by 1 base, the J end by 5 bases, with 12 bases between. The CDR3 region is CASSLSVGQHNEQFF. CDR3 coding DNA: TGTGCCAGCAGTTTATCAGTAGGGCAGCACAATGAGCAGTTCTTC.

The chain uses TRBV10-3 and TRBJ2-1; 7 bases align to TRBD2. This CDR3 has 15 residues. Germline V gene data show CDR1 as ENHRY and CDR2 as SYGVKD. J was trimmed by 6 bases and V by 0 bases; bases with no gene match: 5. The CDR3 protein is CAISESRGSGNEQFF. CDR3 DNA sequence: TGTGCCATCAGTGAGTCTCGCGGGAGCGGCAATGAGCAGTTCTTC.

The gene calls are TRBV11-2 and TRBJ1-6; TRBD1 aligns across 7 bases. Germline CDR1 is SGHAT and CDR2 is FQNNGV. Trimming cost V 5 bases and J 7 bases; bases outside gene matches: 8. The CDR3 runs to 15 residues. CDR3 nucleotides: TGTGCCAGCAGCCACTCCGGGACAGACAATTCACCCCTCCACTTT. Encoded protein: CASSHSGTDNSPLHF.

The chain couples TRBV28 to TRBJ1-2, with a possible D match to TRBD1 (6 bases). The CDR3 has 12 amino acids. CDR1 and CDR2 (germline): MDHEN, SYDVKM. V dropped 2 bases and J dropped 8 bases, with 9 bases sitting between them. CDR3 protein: CASSLGQGGYTF. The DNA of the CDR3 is TGTGCCAGCAGTTTAGGTCAGGGGGGCTACACCTTC.

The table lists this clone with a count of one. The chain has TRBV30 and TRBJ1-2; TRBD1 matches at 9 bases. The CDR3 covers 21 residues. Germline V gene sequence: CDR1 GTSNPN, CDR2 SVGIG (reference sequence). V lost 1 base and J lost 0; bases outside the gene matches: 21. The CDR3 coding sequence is TGTGCCTGGAGTGGTGGGGACAGGGTTCTGGGCCCCAATCCGGCTAACTATGGCTACACCTTC. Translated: CAWSGGDRVLGPNPANYGYTF.

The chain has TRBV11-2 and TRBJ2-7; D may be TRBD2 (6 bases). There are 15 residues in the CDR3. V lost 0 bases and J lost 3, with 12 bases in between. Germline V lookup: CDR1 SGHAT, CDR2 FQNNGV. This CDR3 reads CASSLEEAGLYEQYF. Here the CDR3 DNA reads TGTGCCAGCAGCTTAGAGGAAGCGGGCCTCTACGAGCAGTACTTC. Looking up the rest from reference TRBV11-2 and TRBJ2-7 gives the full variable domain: EAGVAQSPRYKIIEKRQSVAFWCNPISGHATLYWYQQILGQGPKLLIQFQNNGVVDDSQLPKDRFSAERLKGVDSTLKIQPAKLEDSAVYLCASSLEEAGLYEQYFGPGTRLTVT.

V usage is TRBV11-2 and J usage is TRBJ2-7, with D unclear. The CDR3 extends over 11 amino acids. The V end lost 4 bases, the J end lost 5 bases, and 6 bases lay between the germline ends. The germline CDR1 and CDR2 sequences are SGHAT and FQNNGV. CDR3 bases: TGTGCCAGCAGCTCTAAAAACGAGCAGTACTTC. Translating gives CASSSKNEQYF. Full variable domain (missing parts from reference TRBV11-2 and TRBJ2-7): EAGVAQSPRYKIIEKRQSVAFWCNPISGHATLYWYQQILGQGPKLLIQFQNNGVVDDSQLPKDRFSAERLKGVDSTLKIQPAKLEDSAVYLCASSSKNEQYFGPGTRLTVT.

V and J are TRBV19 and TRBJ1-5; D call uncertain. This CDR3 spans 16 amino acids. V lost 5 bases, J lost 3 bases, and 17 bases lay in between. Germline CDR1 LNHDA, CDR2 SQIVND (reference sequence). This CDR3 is CASSPITGNDNQPQHF. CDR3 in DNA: TGTGCCAGTAGTCCAATAACGGGTAACGACAATCAGCCCCAGCATTTT.

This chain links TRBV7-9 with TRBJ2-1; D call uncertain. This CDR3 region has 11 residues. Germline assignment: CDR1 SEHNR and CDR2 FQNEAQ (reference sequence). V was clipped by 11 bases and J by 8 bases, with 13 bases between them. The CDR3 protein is CASGPGYEQFF. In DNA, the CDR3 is TGTGCCTCCGGACCGGGCTATGAGCAGTTCTTC.

The CDR3: CASSLLAGEGTEAFF. The CDR3 coding sequence is TGTGCCAGCAGCTTATTAGCAGGGGAGGGCACTGAAGCTTTCTTT. The chain is built from TRBV5-6 and TRBJ1-1, with D perhaps matching TRBD1 (6 bases). Germline CDR1 SGHDT, CDR2 YYEEEE. V lost 2 bases and J lost 4, with 15 bases in between. The CDR3 is 15 amino acids.

Here the CDR3 reads CASQKTSGGLAKNIQYF. CDR3 bases: TGTGCCAGCCAAAAAACTAGCGGAGGGCTAGCCAAAAACATTCAGTACTTC. The genes are TRBV11-2 and TRBJ2-4, with TRBD2 identical over 8 bases. The V segment lost 8 bases and the J segment 0 bases; nucleotides outside the gene matches: 12. CDR1 SGHAT and CDR2 FQNNGV come from the germline V gene. This CDR3 comprises 17 residues.

Here the CDR3 DNA reads TGCAGCGCAGGGACAGGGGAAGGATATGGCTACACCTTC. This encodes CSAGTGEGYGYTF. This chain links TRBV29-1 with TRBJ1-2; the match to TRBD1 covers 10 bases. Germline CDR1 SQVTM, CDR2 ANQGSEA. The ends lost 7 bases at V and 5 bases at J; junction bases unmatched: 7. This CDR3 region has 13 residues.

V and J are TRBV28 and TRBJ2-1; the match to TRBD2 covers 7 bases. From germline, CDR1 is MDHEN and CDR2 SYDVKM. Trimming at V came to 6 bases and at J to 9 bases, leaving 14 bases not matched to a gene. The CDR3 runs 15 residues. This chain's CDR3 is CASSGDPAGVGEQFF. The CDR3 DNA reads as TGTGCCAGCAGCGGGGACCCGGCGGGGGTCGGTGAGCAGTTCTTC.